This passage covers 4 T cell receptor beta chains from one sample sequenced in a study of beta chain features in type 1 diabetes (dated by TCRdb to between 2017 and 2018). The library was produced with the immunoSEQ multiplex PCR assay. The entire isolated RNA was reverse transcribed using the High Capacity cDNA Reverse Transcription Kit, and thus expressed TCRB transcripts were sequenced. TCRdb mirrors the immuneACCESS table, restricted to in-frame sequences. Some clones are absent from its copies; in checked studies, under half trace to an unresolved V gene, and the reason for the others is unknown. Within this sample are under 500,000 clones, with about 29% of them counted one time only. About 0.06% of the sample goes to the ten largest clones. The source material was naive CD4+ T cells from blood. The label giving this sample's cell subset or site can be read as: true naive CD4+ T cells. These receptors were taken from a man in his late teens or twenties in good health.

The chain employs TRBV20-1 and TRBJ2-4, with TRBD2 matching 7 bases. With 5 bases clipped from V and 10 bases from J, the junction kept 5 bases outside the gene matches. Germline values: CDR1 DFQATT, CDR2 SNEGSKA (reference sequence). The CDR3 covers 11 residues. CDR3 loop: CSAPRSGIQYF. DNA for the CDR3: TGCAGTGCTCCGCGTAGCGGGATTCAGTACTTC.

This clone showed up just a few times. The chain is built from TRBV28 and TRBJ1-1; 7 bases fit TRBD1. CDR1 and CDR2 from the germline V gene are MDHEN and SYDVKM. Trimming took 5 bases from V and 4 from J; bases not matched to a gene: 10. The CDR3 consists of 15 residues. CDR3 region: CASSLLGGRGTEAFF. The CDR3 nucleotides read TGTGCCAGCAGTCTACTAGGGGGCAGGGGCACTGAAGCTTTCTTT.

This clone was detected a few times. The rearrangement joins TRBV29-1 to TRBJ2-5, with D perhaps TRBD1 or TRBD2 (5 bases each). Germline CDR1 is SQVTM and CDR2 is ANQGSEA. The germline V and J ends were trimmed by 8 bases and 5 bases, with 12 bases remaining between them. The CDR3 length is 11 residues. CDR3 residues: CSPAEGETQYF. The CDR3 coding sequence is TGCAGCCCCGCCGAGGGGGAGACCCAGTACTTC.

This clone showed up just a few times. Other DNA sequences within the sample encode an identical CDR3. V usage is TRBV30 and J usage is TRBJ2-5, with TRBD2 as a possible D gene (5 bases). This CDR3 contains 11 residues. CDR1 and CDR2 (germline): GTSNPN, SVGIG (reference sequence). With 1 base removed from V and 5 bases from J, the gap between germline ends came to 5 bases. CDR3 bases: TGTGCCTGGAGTGGGAGGGAGACCCAGTACTTC. Translation: CAWSGRETQYF. The variable domain in full, with the rest retrieved from reference TRBV30 and TRBJ2-5, is SQTIHQWPATLVQPVGSPLSLECTVEGTSNPNLYWYRQAAGRGLQLLFYSVGIGQISSEVPQNLSASRPQDRQFILSSKKLLLSDSGFYLCAWSGRETQYFGPGTRLLVL.